These T cell receptor beta chains were read from a single sample in a study of blood T cell repertoires in COVID-19. Sequenced by immunoSEQ multiplex PCR; TCRdb stores in-frame clones only, minus some. Seen here are roughly 99,000 clones, 88% observed once, and the top ten hold around 2.1%. Sequenced sample: peripheral blood. The receptors shown here come from a man aged 50-60 years with COVID-19, enrolled during active disease. Both conserved end residues are trimmed from each CDR3. The order of the fields is J gene, V gene, clone size, CDR3 protein. Only some rows state a clone size, as once, few, many or a class for expanded clones.

TRBJ2-1 TRBV6-5 NA ASSRQGAQLGQF
TRBJ2-7 TRBV7-9 NA ASSFPTGGVYEQY
TRBJ1-2 TRBV7-8 NA ASSSTGHHYGYT
TRBJ2-3 TRBV24-1 once ATSEGGEYTQY
TRBJ2-1 TRBV5-1 once ASSFLAGGPRVYNEQF
TRBJ2-7 TRBV6-2/TRBV6-3 NA ASSPRRFKQAPGQY
TRBJ1-2 TRBV19 NA ASRTGQSYGYT
TRBJ1-2 TRBV5-4 NA ASSSLPEGAEGYT
TRBJ1-6 TRBV30 NA AWSVLAAIR
TRBJ2-7 TRBV4-1 NA ASSQGGQAIYEQY
TRBJ1-1 TRBV10-3 NA AISDAVPTRRNTEAF
TRBJ1-5 TRBV28 NA ASSPSGQGAYSNQPQH
TRBJ1-2 TRBV9 NA ASSVGQGAGYGYT
TRBJ1-2 TRBV11-1 NA ASSHRRGYT
TRBJ2-7 TRBV4-3 NA ASSQERRGYREQY
TRBJ1-1 TRBV6-5 few ASRRKTGPLAEAF
TRBJ1-2 TRBV14 NA ASSPTGGAVKDGYT
TRBJ1-2 TRBV20-1 NA SASGGNKNYGYT
TRBJ2-3 TRBV9 NA ASSLEGLAGGQASTDTQY
TRBJ1-1 TRBV3-1/TRBV3-2 NA ASSATGRLLNTEAF
TRBJ1-1 TRBV2 NA ASSELLRTEAF
TRBJ1-1 TRBV28 NA ASSPRDRGFSDTEAF
TRBJ1-2 TRBV28 NA ASSLEGYGYT
TRBJ1-1 TRBV3-1/TRBV3-2 NA ASSQPSTTEAF
TRBJ1-1 TRBV5-1 NA ASSLAIGDRGWNTEAF
TRBJ2-7 TRBV6-6 NA ASTSTPGSYYEQY
TRBJ2-1 TRBV11-2 NA ASSLGVTGGNEQF
TRBJ1-6 TRBV4-3 NA ASSQDFASPLH
TRBJ1-2 TRBV7-3 NA ASSHVGGGGYT
TRBJ1-4 TRBV27 NA ASRAGQPNEKLF
TRBJ1-3 TRBV10-1 NA ASSESGDSGNTIY
TRBJ2-1 TRBV7-3 NA ASSLFSGGYNEQF
TRBJ1-3 TRBV4-1 NA ASSQGYRDSGNTIY
TRBJ1-5 TRBV11-3 NA ASSPPQANSNQPQH
TRBJ1-1 TRBV6-5 NA ASSVDSYTEAF
TRBJ2-1 TRBV9 NA ASSMGLAGPEQF
TRBJ2-1 TRBV7-9 NA ASSPTAYNEQF
TRBJ2-4 TRBV3-1/TRBV3-2 NA ASSQGLQGVGAKDIQY
TRBJ2-5 TRBV24-1 NA ATSSIRGTPVDVDQETQY
TRBJ2-7 TRBV11-1 NA ASSLGLGAYEQY
TRBJ1-2 TRBV6-1 NA ASSEVAAGPDGYT
TRBJ1-1 TRBV5-5 NA ASSFTDSNTEAF
TRBJ2-5 TRBV2 once ASSLDRGETQY
TRBJ2-2 TRBV7-3 NA ASSLLRSGELF
TRBJ2-7 TRBV24-1 NA ATSAGQSSYEQY
TRBJ2-3 TRBV7-2 NA ASSLGGTGADTQY
TRBJ1-5 TRBV6-5 NA ASTLGQVSNQPQH
TRBJ1-2 TRBV6-5 NA ASTAGYGYT
TRBJ1-4 TRBV2 NA ASSDSATKNEKLF
TRBJ1-6 TRBV7-3 NA ASSQTGVSNSPLH